Following are 26 T cell receptor beta chains from one sample sequenced in a study of blood T cell repertoires in COVID-19 (dated by TCRdb to about 2020). Libraries were prepared through the immunoSEQ multiplex PCR assay. TCRdb took this table from immuneACCESS and kept in-frame rearrangements with V and J called. Such tables lack part of the clones; where checked against another copy, unresolved V genes explain under half of the gap, and the rest is unexplained. The sample includes roughly 160,000 clones, with around 89% observed a single time. The ten largest clones capture around 24% of the sample. Sequenced input: peripheral blood. These TCRs come from a man in his sixties with acute or convalescent COVID-19.

The J gene is TRBJ2-6, the V gene TRBV6-5; a weak D match, TRBD1 (6 bases). CDR1 MNHEY and CDR2 SVGAGI come from the germline V gene. With 6 bases removed from V and 0 bases from J, the gap between germline ends came to 9 bases. The CDR3 is 15 residues long. CDR3 in DNA: TGTGCCAGCAGAAAACAGGGCTCTGGGGCCAACGTCCTGACTTTC. Protein: CASRKQGSGANVLTF.

About this clone: The same CDR3 is also encoded by other DNA sequences in this sample. The gene calls are TRBV12-3 or TRBV12-4 and TRBJ2-7, with D uncertain. The CDR3 totals 11 residues. The V end was cut by 9 bases, the J end by 3 bases, with 9 bases between. CDR3 amino acids: CASSSLYEQYF. Here the CDR3 DNA reads TGTGCCAGTTCCTCCCTCTACGAGCAGTACTTC.

V usage is TRBV7-3 and J usage is TRBJ2-2; 7 positions agree with TRBD1. J lost 3 bases, V lost 6 bases, and 7 bases had no gene match. CDR1 and CDR2 (germline): SGHTA, FQGTGA. The CDR3 covers 15 residues. The CDR3 nucleotides are TGTGCCAGCAGGCCGACAGGGTTTGACACCGGGGAGCTGTTTTTT. As protein: CASRPTGFDTGELFF.

The genes are TRBV29-1 and TRBJ1-3, with D tentatively TRBD1 (6 bases). The CDR3 has 12 amino acids. From germline, CDR1 is SQVTM and CDR2 ANQGSEA. V lost 7 bases, J lost 7 bases, and 14 bases lay in between. The CDR3 loop reads CSGIHGGNTIYF. CDR3 nucleotides: TGCAGCGGAATCCATGGGGGCAACACCATATATTTT.

This chain uses TRBV2 with TRBJ1-6, with TRBD1 as a possible D gene (5 bases). Germline CDR1 is SNHLY and CDR2 is FYNNEI. V was shortened by 7 bases and J by 7 bases, with 14 bases between the two germline ends. The CDR3 sequence is 14 residues long. CDR3 nucleotide sequence: TGTGCCAGCAAAAGAACCCAGGGCAATTCACCCCTCCACTTT. Translation gives CASKRTQGNSPLHF.

This clone was counted a single time. This chain links TRBV12-5 with TRBJ1-3; 9 positions match TRBD1. This CDR3 has 16 amino acids. The ends lost 2 bases at V and 2 bases at J; junction bases unmatched: 4. The germline gives CDR1 LGHNT, CDR2 FRNRAP. The DNA for the CDR3 is TGTGCTAGTGGTTTGAGGACAGGGGTACCTGGAAACACCATATATTTT. Encoded protein: CASGLRTGVPGNTIYF.

The sample holds one count of this clone. This chain uses TRBV5-4 with TRBJ2-1; D is ambiguous. V was clipped by 1 base and J by 4 bases, with 9 bases between them. Germline V lookup: CDR1 SGHNT, CDR2 YYREEE (reference sequence). The CDR3 spans 14 residues. CDR3 nucleotide sequence: TGTGCCAGCAGCTTGTCTGGGCAGTACAATGAGCAGTTCTTC. Its translation: CASSLSGQYNEQFF.

The chain uses TRBV7-9 and TRBJ2-1; D might be TRBD1 (5 bases). Germline-derived CDR1 and CDR2 are SEHNR and FQNEAQ (reference sequence). The V end was cut by 2 bases, the J end by 5 bases, with 7 bases between. The CDR3 runs 13 residues. DNA of the CDR3: TGTGCCAGCAGCTTAAAGGGGAACAATGAGCAGTTCTTC. Translating it yields CASSLKGNNEQFF. Full variable domain (missing parts from reference TRBV7-9 and TRBJ2-1): DTGVSQNPRHKITKRGQNVTFRCDPISEHNRLYWYRQTLGQGPEFLTYFQNEAQLEKSRLLSDRFSAERPKGSFSTLEIQRTEQGDSAMYLCASSLKGNNEQFFGPGTRLTVL.

The chain is built from TRBV5-6 and TRBJ2-7, with 12 bases fitting TRBD2. CDR3 length equals 15 residues. Trimming cost V 5 bases and J 2 bases; bases outside gene matches: 5. Germline values: CDR1 SGHDT, CDR2 YYEEEE. In DNA, the CDR3 is TGTGCCAGCAGGGCTAGCGGGAGGGTAACCTACGAGCAGTACTTC. Protein product: CASRASGRVTYEQYF.

The CDR3 bases are TGTGCCACCAGTGTTTTCAGCACCGGGGAGCTGTTTTTT. Protein: CATSVFSTGELFF. This chain links TRBV24-1 with TRBJ2-2; D is undetermined. Per the germline V gene, CDR1 is KGHDR and CDR2 is SFDVKD. The CDR3 covers 13 residues. V dropped 5 bases and J dropped 4 bases, with 7 bases sitting between them.

This clone showed up just once. The chain joins TRBV7-9 to TRBJ2-5; D call uncertain. Per the germline V gene, CDR1 is SEHNR and CDR2 is FQNEAQ (reference sequence). The CDR3 is made up of 12 amino acids. V lost 3 bases to trimming and J lost 2 bases, with 4 bases between them. CDR3 amino acids: CASSFSQETQYF. In DNA form, the CDR3 reads TGTGCCAGCAGCTTTAGTCAAGAGACCCAGTACTTC. Drawing the rest from reference TRBV7-9 and TRBJ2-5, the complete variable domain is DTGVSQNPRHKITKRGQNVTFRCDPISEHNRLYWYRQTLGQGPEFLTYFQNEAQLEKSRLLSDRFSAERPKGSFSTLEIQRTEQGDSAMYLCASSFSQETQYFGPGTRLLVL.

The chain uses TRBV7-8 and TRBJ1-2; no definite D call. Trimming took off 2 bases at V and 5 bases at J, with 15 bases between the two ends. Germline lookup yields CDR1 SGHVS and CDR2 FQNEAQ. CDR3 length: 15 residues. The CDR3 is CASSLSRASAYGYTF. DNA for the CDR3: TGTGCCAGCAGCTTATCGAGGGCATCGGCATATGGCTACACCTTC.

The DNA of the CDR3 is TGCGCCAGCAGCTTGGCCTCCGGGGGTAATGAAAAACTGTTTTTT. Encoded protein: CASSLASGGNEKLFF. The V gene is TRBV5-1, the J gene TRBJ1-4; a possible D gene is TRBD1 (5 bases). The length of the CDR3 is 15 residues. CDR1 SGHRS and CDR2 YFSETQ come from the germline V gene. Trimming stripped 0 bases from V and 4 bases from J, with 10 bases between.

This chain joins TRBV7-9 and TRBJ1-3; unclear D gene. From germline, CDR1 is SEHNR and CDR2 FQNEAQ (reference sequence). The CDR3 length is 14 residues. V was trimmed by 5 bases and J by 0 bases, leaving 8 bases between them. The CDR3 protein is CASSPRGSGNTIYF. The DNA for the CDR3 is TGTGCCAGCAGCCCCCGGGGCTCTGGAAACACCATATATTTT.

This chain uses TRBV29-1 with TRBJ1-2, with D perhaps matching TRBD1 (6 bases). The CDR3 consists of 12 residues. Germline V gene lookup returns CDR1 SQVTM and CDR2 ANQGSEA. CDR3 sequence: CGLNRDGYGYTF. In DNA, the CDR3 is TGCGGCTTAAACAGGGACGGCTATGGCTACACCTTC. The full variable domain, rest sourced from reference TRBV29-1 and TRBJ1-2, is SAVISQKPSRDICQRGTSLTIQCQVDSQVTMMFWYRQQPGQSLTLIATANQGSEATYESGFVIDKFPISRPNLTFSTLTVSNMSPEDSSIYLCGLNRDGYGYTFGSGTRLTVV.

This clone was observed a few times. J is TRBJ1-1 and V is TRBV3-1 (or the pseudogene TRBV3-2), with a weak D call TRBD1 (6 bases). This CDR3 is built from 11 residues. In germline, CDR1 is LGHDT, CDR2 YNNKEL (reference sequence). V was shortened by 2 bases and J by 10 bases, with 8 bases between the two germline ends. The chain's CDR3 is CASSQLGAAFF. The CDR3 DNA reads TGTGCCAGCAGCCAACTGGGGGCAGCTTTCTTT.

A single count supports this clone. This sequence joins TRBV5-1 and TRBJ1-2; 8 nucleotides match TRBD1. Trimming cost V 4 bases and J 6 bases; bases outside gene matches: 8. This CDR3 region has 14 residues. The germline V gene has CDR1 SGHRS and CDR2 YFSETQ. CDR3 sequence: CASSPTQGGHGYTF. Written as DNA, the CDR3 is TGCGCCAGCAGCCCCACACAGGGGGGGCATGGCTACACCTTC.

The J gene is TRBJ2-2, the V gene TRBV11-1, with D hard to call. The length of the CDR3 is 13 residues. The ends were cut back, 3 bases at V and 7 bases at J, with 9 bases in the middle. The germline V gene has CDR1 SGHAT and CDR2 FQDESV (reference sequence). For the CDR3, the DNA is TGTGCCAGCAGCTTGTGGTCGGGCGGGGAGCTGTTTTTT. As protein: CASSLWSGGELFF.

This clone has a single count. V is TRBV18 and J is TRBJ2-7, with TRBD1 as a possible D gene (7 bases). Germline-derived CDR1 and CDR2 are KGHSH and LQKENI. The CDR3 extends over 15 amino acids. Trimming shortened V by 2 bases and J by 0 bases, and 11 bases separated the two germline ends. CDR3 amino acids: CASSPSQGGSYEQYF. The DNA of the CDR3 is TGTGCCAGCTCACCAAGTCAGGGGGGCTCCTACGAGCAGTACTTC.

The CDR3 loop is CASSERGLAGNEQFF. CDR3 bases: TGTGCCAGCAGTGAGCGTGGACTAGCGGGAAATGAGCAGTTCTTC. This chain joins TRBV6-1 and TRBJ2-1, with 12 bases that match TRBD2. V trimming: 3 bases; J trimming: 7 bases; junction bases outside the gene matches: 4. The CDR3 is 15 amino acids. In germline, CDR1 is MNHNS, CDR2 SASEGT.

The V call is TRBV11-3, the J call TRBJ1-3, with TRBD1 identical over 7 bases. V shed 3 bases, J shed 2 bases, and the junction held 10 bases outside the gene matches. CDR1 is SGHNT and CDR2 is YENEEA in the germline V gene. This CDR3 has 17 amino acids. The chain's CDR3 is CASSLRRTGGAGNTIYF. Written as DNA, the CDR3 is TGTGCCAGCAGCTTGCGAAGGACAGGAGGTGCTGGAAACACCATATATTTT.

The chain employs TRBV18 and TRBJ1-1, with D perhaps TRBD1 (6 bases). Trimming left V 2 bases short and J 7 bases short, with 8 bases between. CDR3 size: 12 residues. CDR1 and CDR2 (germline): KGHSH, LQKENI. The CDR3 sequence: CASSPGTNEAFF. The CDR3 nucleotides read TGTGCCAGCTCACCAGGGACAAATGAAGCTTTCTTT.

J is TRBJ2-5 and V is TRBV28; TRBD2 matches 8 bases. The V segment lost 3 bases and the J segment 5 bases; nucleotides outside the gene matches: 8. Germline V lookup: CDR1 MDHEN, CDR2 SYDVKM. The CDR3 sequence is 15 residues long. CDR3 in amino acids: CASSFSGGHLETQYF. CDR3 sequence (DNA): TGTGCCAGCAGTTTTTCGGGGGGGCATTTGGAGACCCAGTACTTC.

The chain uses TRBV7-9 and TRBJ2-5, with D unclear. With 1 base removed from V and 3 bases from J, the gap between germline ends came to 6 bases. The CDR3 has 13 residues. The V gene's germline CDR1 is SEHNR and CDR2 FQNEAQ (reference sequence). CDR3 in DNA: TGTGCCAGCAGCTTAGGGCTGAAAGAGACCCAGTACTTC. Its translation is CASSLGLKETQYF.

This chain links TRBV12-5 with TRBJ1-2; TRBD1 agrees at 10 bases. The CDR3 length is 15 residues. V was clipped by 4 bases and J by 8 bases; unmatched bases: 10. CDR1 LGHNT and CDR2 FRNRAP come from the germline V gene. The CDR3 coding sequence is TGTGCTAGTGGTTCGACGACAGGGGGCGCGAGGGGCTACACCTTC. This translates into CASGSTTGGARGYTF.

The rearrangement joins TRBV6-2 or TRBV6-3 to TRBJ2-7; D is uncertain. The CDR3 is 15 amino acids. Germline V lookup: CDR1 MNHEY, CDR2 SVGEGT. V lost 0 bases and J 0 bases, leaving 9 bases between the germline ends. The CDR3, as DNA: TGTGCCAGCAGTTACTCCGCCGTGAGCTCCTACGAGCAGTACTTC. Its translation is CASSYSAVSSYEQYF.